One sample yielded the 19 T cell receptor beta chains listed below, sequenced in a study of T cell responses to AZD1222 COVID-19 vaccine. Assay: immunoSEQ multiplex PCR; the TCRdb copy retains only in-frame clones and omits some. Here the sample spans around 140,000 clones, about 90% being singletons. The specimen comprised peripheral blood, sampled 28 days after the second dose of the MenACWY control vaccine. These receptors all stem from an adult who received the MenACWY meningococcal vaccine as a control.

V usage is TRBV7-8 and J usage is TRBJ2-7, with 10 bases fitting TRBD1. The J segment lost 2 bases and the V segment lost 1 base, leaving 5 bases of the junction unmatched. This CDR3 region has 16 residues. Germline V gene sequence: CDR1 SGHVS, CDR2 FQNEAQ. CDR3 residues: CASSLGGGQGAYEQYF. The CDR3 nucleotides read TGTGCCAGCAGCTTAGGGGGTGGACAGGGGGCCTACGAGCAGTACTTC.

This clone was seen just once. The chain has TRBV6-2 or TRBV6-3 and TRBJ2-7; TRBD1 aligns across 9 bases. The CDR3 has 16 residues. The ends lost 5 bases at V and 3 bases at J; junction bases unmatched: 11. CDR1 is MNHEY, CDR2 SVGEGT, per germline. In nucleotides, the CDR3 is TGTGCCAGCAGTCTACGGCGGGGACAGGGATACTACGAGCAGTACTTC. Residues: CASSLRRGQGYYEQYF.

V usage is TRBV30 and J usage is TRBJ1-4; TRBD1 is a possible D gene (5 bases). The CDR3 has 14 residues. Trimming pared 4 bases from V and 8 bases from J, leaving 17 bases between. CDR1 and CDR2 from the germline V gene are GTSNPN and SVGIG (reference sequence). The CDR3 nucleotides are TGTGCCTGGACCCCCCTTCAGGGCGGGGAAAAACTGTTTTTT. Translating it yields CAWTPLQGGEKLFF.

The chain employs TRBV6-1 and TRBJ1-1; D unclear. CDR3 length: 11 amino acids. Per the germline V gene, CDR1 is MNHNS and CDR2 is SASEGT. V was trimmed by 3 bases and J by 11 bases, leaving 10 bases between them. The CDR3 spells CASSEGLAAFF. CDR3 nucleotide sequence: TGTGCCAGCAGTGAGGGGTTGGCGGCTTTCTTT.

The V and J genes are TRBV5-1 and TRBJ2-1; D is undetermined. V was clipped by 7 bases and J by 1 base, with 12 bases between them. CDR1 and CDR2 (germline): SGHRS, YFSETQ. CDR3 length equals 14 residues. CDR3 DNA sequence: TGCGCCAGCGGTAAAACGGATTCCTACAATGAGCAGTTCTTC. Translation: CASGKTDSYNEQFF.

The rearrangement links TRBV11-3 to TRBJ2-5; 11 nucleotides align to TRBD1. V was pared by 5 bases and J by 4 bases, with 3 bases of the junction left unmatched. The germline CDR1 and CDR2 sequences are SGHNT and YENEEA. This CDR3 has 14 residues. The CDR3 region has the DNA TGTGCCAGCAGCCGGGGACAGGGGGGAGAGACCCAGTACTTC. Translating gives CASSRGQGGETQYF.

This clone has only one observation. The chain uses TRBV28 and TRBJ1-5, with TRBD1 as a possible D gene (5 bases). This CDR3 is 15 amino acids long. Germline assignment: CDR1 MDHEN and CDR2 SYDVKM. Trimming removed 3 bases from V and 6 bases from J, with 15 bases in between. The CDR3 is CASSFGGSESQPQHF. The DNA for the CDR3 is TGTGCCAGCAGTTTCGGGGGGAGTGAGAGTCAGCCCCAGCATTTT.

For the CDR3, the DNA is TGTGCCAGCAGATGGGGAGAGGATAGCTCCTACGAGCAGTACTTC. This translates into CASRWGEDSSYEQYF. This chain connects TRBV2 to TRBJ2-7, with TRBD2 as a possible D gene (5 bases). V lost 6 bases and J lost 0, with 15 bases in between. The CDR3 consists of 15 residues. Germline values: CDR1 SNHLY, CDR2 FYNNEI.

In DNA form, the CDR3 reads TGTGCCATCAGGGACAGGGGCAACTATGGCTACACCTTC. It encodes CAIRDRGNYGYTF. This sequence joins TRBV10-3 and TRBJ1-2; 9 nucleotides align to TRBD1. The CDR3 contains 13 residues. The germline CDR1 and CDR2 sequences are ENHRY and SYGVKD. With V trimmed by 6 bases and J by 2 bases, 1 base remained unmatched.

This clone appeared a single time. This rearrangement joins TRBV18 to TRBJ1-3; D unresolved. The CDR3 length is 15 residues. Germline V gives CDR1 KGHSH, CDR2 LQKENI. V lost 1 base and J 0 bases, leaving 7 bases between the germline ends. Written as DNA, the CDR3 is TGTGCCAGCTCACCACTCCGGAGCTCTGGAAACACCATATATTTT. Its translation: CASSPLRSSGNTIYF.

V usage is TRBV21-1 and J usage is TRBJ1-6; the table's D call TRBD1 went unverified against the DNA. TRBV21-1 is given as a pseudogene. The CDR3 has 14 amino acids. The CDR3 DNA sequence: TGTGCCAGCAGCACGACAGGGTCTCGATCACCCCTCCACTTT. Protein: CASSTTGSRSPLHF.

The chain carries TRBV2 and TRBJ2-3; D may be TRBD2 (7 bases). V shed 7 bases and J shed 2 bases, with 16 bases lying between them. This CDR3 has 15 amino acids. The germline gives CDR1 SNHLY, CDR2 FYNNEI. Here the CDR3 reads CASTETGGLTDTQYF. Written as DNA, the CDR3 is TGTGCCAGCACGGAGACGGGGGGCCTCACAGATACGCAGTATTTT. Supplemented by reference TRBV2 and TRBJ2-3, the full variable domain reads EPEVTQTPSHQVTQMGQEVILRCVPISNHLYFYWYRQILGQKVEFLVSFYNNEISEKSEIFDDQFSVERPDGSNFTLKIRSTKLEDSAMYFCASTETGGLTDTQYFGPGTRLTVL.

The chain uses TRBV6-5 and TRBJ1-5, with a weak D call TRBD1 (6 bases). Germline loops: CDR1 MNHEY, CDR2 SVGAGI. V was clipped by 11 bases and J by 3 bases, with 11 bases between them. This CDR3 spans 12 amino acids. CDR3 DNA sequence: TGTGCCTCAGGGGCCGACAATCAGCCCCAGCATTTT. It is translated as CASGADNQPQHF.

The gene calls are TRBV24-1 and TRBJ2-5; D not resolved. V was shortened by 7 bases and J by 0 bases, with 11 bases between the two germline ends. This CDR3 comprises 14 residues. CDR1 is KGHDR, CDR2 SFDVKD, per germline. Here the CDR3 DNA reads TGTGCCACCAGCCCCCAAGGGAACCAAGAGACCCAGTACTTC. This encodes CATSPQGNQETQYF.

V usage is TRBV5-1 and J usage is TRBJ1-5, with a possible D match to TRBD1 (5 bases). Per germline, CDR1 SGHRS and CDR2 YFSETQ. Trimming removed 6 bases at V and 0 bases at J, with 16 bases between. The CDR3 is 16 amino acids. CDR3 in amino acids: CASKVAPGNSNQPQHF. CDR3 nucleotide sequence: TGCGCCAGCAAGGTCGCTCCAGGGAATAGCAATCAGCCCCAGCATTTT.

The chain combines TRBV7-3 with TRBJ1-1, with D unclear. The CDR3 contains 13 residues. Trimming removed 2 bases at V and 5 bases at J, with 9 bases between. CDR1 is SGHTA, CDR2 FQGTGA, per germline. This chain's CDR3 is CASSLAERTEAFF. The CDR3 bases are TGTGCCAGCAGCTTAGCTGAGCGAACTGAAGCTTTCTTT.

The chain couples TRBV21-1 to TRBJ1-4; the tabulated D call, TRBD1, remains unverified against the DNA. TRBV21-1 is flagged as a pseudogene. The CDR3 sequence is 20 residues long. CDR3 sequence: CASSIIPGQGVLWTNEKLFF. The CDR3 DNA sequence: TGTGCCAGCAGCATAATACCGGGACAGGGGGTTTTGTGGACTAATGAAAAACTGTTTTTT.

The V and J genes are TRBV5-4 and TRBJ1-1; D is unclear. V shed 4 bases and J shed 6 bases, with 16 bases lying between them. There are 14 residues in the CDR3. Looked up from germline, CDR1 is SGHNT and CDR2 is YYREEE (reference sequence). The CDR3 is CASSTSPSQPEAFF. In nucleotides, the CDR3 is TGTGCCAGCAGCACGTCCCCTTCACAACCTGAAGCTTTCTTT.

This chain joins TRBV11-1 and TRBJ1-1; no reliable D call. Per the germline V gene, CDR1 is SGHAT and CDR2 is FQDESV (reference sequence). The CDR3 loop spans 13 amino acids. The V end was cut by 1 base, the J end by 1 base, with 4 bases between. The CDR3, as DNA: TGTGCCAGCAGCTTAGATCCGAACACTGAAGCTTTCTTT. Translated, it gives CASSLDPNTEAFF.